This T cell receptor (beta chain) was observed in a study of T-cell reconstitution after alpha-beta-depleted transplantation in children. This CDR3 is 14 amino acids long. CDR1 and CDR2 from the germline V gene are SGHRS and YFSETQ. Trimming took 1 base from V and 5 from J, leaving 12 bases between them. A library of TCRbeta sequences, prepared with unique molecular identifiers, was generated. TCRdb re-derived calls from the PCR reads in MiXCR, one entry per CDR3 protein. The sample records some 500,000 distinct CDR3 sequences, roughly 18% being singletons. Here the sequenced sample was PBMCs from the stem cell graft donor, taken from the stem cell graft. The chain is built from TRBV5-1 and TRBJ1-1; TRBD1 might be the D (6 bases). This clonotype originated in a human donor who donated a stem cell graft to a child with acute lymphoblastic leukemia. CDR3: CASSLLTGGTEAFF. The DNA for the CDR3 is TGCGCCAGCAGCTTGTTGACAGGAGGAACTGAAGCTTTCTTT.